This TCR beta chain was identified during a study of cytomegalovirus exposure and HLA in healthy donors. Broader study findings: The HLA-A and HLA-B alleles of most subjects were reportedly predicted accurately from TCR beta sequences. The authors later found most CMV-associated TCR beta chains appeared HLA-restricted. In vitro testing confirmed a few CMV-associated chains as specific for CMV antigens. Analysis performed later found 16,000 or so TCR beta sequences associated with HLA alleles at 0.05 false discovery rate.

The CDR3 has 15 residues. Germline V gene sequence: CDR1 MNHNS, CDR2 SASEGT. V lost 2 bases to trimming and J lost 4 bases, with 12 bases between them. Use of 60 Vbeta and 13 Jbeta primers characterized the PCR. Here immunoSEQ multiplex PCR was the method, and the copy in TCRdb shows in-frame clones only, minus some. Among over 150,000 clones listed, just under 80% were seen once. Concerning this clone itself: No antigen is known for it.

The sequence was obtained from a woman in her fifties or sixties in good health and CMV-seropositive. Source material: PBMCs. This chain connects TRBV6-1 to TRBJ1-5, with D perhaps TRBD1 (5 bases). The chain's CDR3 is CASSEYPTVNQPQHF. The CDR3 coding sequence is TGTGCCAGCAGTGAATACCCGACAGTAAATCAGCCCCAGCATTTT.